This TCR beta chain is from a study of OX40 agonist ivuxolimab in advanced cancers. Study in general: Approximately 40% of patients had received prior checkpoint inhibitor therapy. Of the patients, three showed partial responses, one with hepatocellular carcinoma and two with cutaneous melanoma.

To note about this clone: Antigen unknown.

Trimming pared 2 bases from V and 0 bases from J, leaving 7 bases between. The CDR3 has 14 residues. The germline V gene has CDR1 KGHSH and CDR2 LQKENI. Study results and caveats: In CD8+ T cells, expanded clones were on average more numerous than in CD4+. CD4+ and CD8+ T cells in blood underwent clonal expansion by week 6 at 0.1 to 3.0 mg/kg.

Produced via immunoSEQ multiplex PCR; TCRdb's table is partial and in-frame only. The table records roughly 48,000 clones, roughly 83% of them present only once. The receptor's source is an adult with an advanced solid tumor such as melanoma, head and neck, liver or kidney cancer. V usage is TRBV18 and J usage is TRBJ1-1; D gene ambiguous. The specimen comprised CD4+ or CD8+ T cells sorted from blood, sampled in a trial of the OX40 agonist ivuxolimab. CDR3 coding DNA: TGTGCCAGCTCACCAGATGTCATGAACACTGAAGCTTTCTTT. Amino acid sequence: CASSPDVMNTEAFF.